This TCR beta chain was sequenced during a study of CD8+CD57+ T cells in acquired aplastic anemia. Per the germline V gene, CDR1 is WNHNN and CDR2 is SYGVQD (reference sequence). The trim removed 9 bases at V and 4 bases at J, leaving 4 bases unmatched. The CDR3 loop spans 13 amino acids. The template used for profiling TCR beta VDJ and CDR3 was genomic DNA. TCRdb independently ran MiXCR on the reads; one entry per CDR3 protein. The data contain 95,000 to 150,000 distinct CDR3 sequences, about 40% of them singletons. Those patients picked for sequencing had displayed CD8+CD57+ cell expansion on flow cytometry.

Sample: sorted CD4+, CD8+, or CD8+CD57+ T cells (not recorded which) from PBMCs. The receptor comes from a human donor with aplastic anemia. This rearrangement joins TRBV10-1 to TRBJ1-1; TRBD1 matches 11 bases. The CDR3 DNA reads TGCGCCAGTGACGGGACAGGGGGCACTGAAGCTTTCTTT. Protein sequence: CASDGTGGTEAFF.